The 13 T cell receptor beta chains presented below share a single source sample, sequenced in a study of cytomegalovirus exposure and HLA in healthy donors. PCR amplification relied on 60 Vbeta primers (plus 13 Jbeta primers). Some clones are missing from TCRdb's copy, which holds only in-frame ones; the method was immunoSEQ multiplex PCR. The sample lists 74,000 or so clones; around 80% were seen once. Source material: PBMCs. These receptors were collected from a man in his forties or fifties in good health and CMV-seropositive.

Only a few counts were recorded for this clone. The chain carries TRBV11-3 and TRBJ2-7, with TRBD2 identical over 8 bases. This CDR3 contains 14 residues. V lost 3 bases to trimming and J lost 5 bases; unmatched junction nucleotides: 6. CDR1 and CDR2 (germline): SGHNT, YENEEA. CDR3 loop: CASSFSGTRDEQYF. DNA of the CDR3: TGTGCCAGCAGCTTCTCCGGGACTAGGGACGAGCAGTACTTC.

The chain combines TRBV11-2 with TRBJ2-1, with 10 bases lining up with TRBD2. Germline values: CDR1 SGHAT, CDR2 FQNNGV. V lost 1 base to trimming and J lost 8 bases; unmatched junction nucleotides: 8. This CDR3 contains 16 residues. CDR3 DNA sequence: TGTGCCAGCAGCTTAGCTTCCCTAGCGGGAGTCCATGAGCAGTTCTTC. Amino acid sequence: CASSLASLAGVHEQFF.

V is TRBV19 and J is TRBJ2-6; 8 nucleotides align to TRBD1. This CDR3 comprises 15 residues. The junction had 7 bases not matched to a gene; V was cut back by 10 bases and J by 2 bases. Germline V lookup: CDR1 LNHDA, CDR2 SQIVND (reference sequence). The DNA for the CDR3 is TGTGCCACCCACAGGGGGGAGACTGGGGCCAACGTCCTGACTTTC. As protein: CATHRGETGANVLTF.

As to this clone: One end of the junction does not line up with germline, which may come from a read error. The genes are TRBV27 and TRBJ2-4; 7 bases match TRBD2. This CDR3 has 17 amino acids. The germline CDR1 and CDR2 sequences are MNHEY and SMNVEV (reference sequence). CDR3 sequence reads: CASSLSFPGGPKNSQYF. The CDR3 DNA is TGTGCCAGCAGTTTATCGTTCCCGGGAGGTCCCAAAAACAGTCAGTACTTC.

This clone was seen a single time. The rearrangement uses TRBV11-2 and TRBJ2-2, with 7 bases fitting TRBD2. Trimming at V came to 4 bases and at J to 9 bases, leaving 2 bases not matched to a gene. Germline CDR1 and CDR2: SGHAT and FQNNGV. The CDR3 totals 12 residues. The CDR3 sequence is CASSSGGWELFF. The DNA for the CDR3 is TGTGCCAGCAGCTCCGGGGGGTGGGAGCTGTTTTTT.

The CDR3 DNA is TGCGCCAGCAGCCAGACTAGCGGCTCCTACGAGCAGTACTTC. Protein product: CASSQTSGSYEQYF. The chain has TRBV4-1 and TRBJ2-7; 9 bases map to TRBD2. V trimming: 3 bases; J trimming: 0 bases; junction bases outside the gene matches: 0. The CDR3 contains 14 residues. Looked up from germline, CDR1 is MGHRA and CDR2 is YSYEKL.

The V gene is TRBV18, the J gene TRBJ2-5; unclear D gene. V dropped 8 bases and J dropped 1 base, with 23 bases sitting between them. Looked up from germline, CDR1 is KGHSH and CDR2 is LQKENI. The CDR3 length is 17 residues. Here the CDR3 DNA reads TGTGCCAGCGGTCCGCAGAGCAGCCGAGGTTCCCAAGAGACCCAGTACTTC. This gives the protein CASGPQSSRGSQETQYF.

The rearrangement uses TRBV10-3 and TRBJ2-1; TRBD2 matches 8 bases. With 11 bases clipped from V and 4 bases from J, the junction kept 7 bases outside the gene matches. This CDR3 region has 13 residues. Germline V lookup: CDR1 ENHRY, CDR2 SYGVKD. The CDR3 DNA reads as TGTGCCTCCGGGGGGGAGCGGTACAATGAGCAGTTCTTC. Translation gives CASGGERYNEQFF.

This chain links TRBV19 with TRBJ1-1; D unclear. The CDR3 spans 13 residues. The germline gives CDR1 LNHDA, CDR2 SQIVND (reference sequence). V lost 3 bases and J lost 5, with 10 bases in between. CDR3 protein: CASSIRGQTEAFF. The DNA of the CDR3 is TGTGCCAGTAGTATTAGAGGGCAAACTGAAGCTTTCTTT. Complete variable domain (other parts from reference TRBV19 and TRBJ1-1): DGGITQSPKYLFRKEGQNVTLSCEQNLNHDAMYWYRQDPGQGLRLIYYSQIVNDFQKGDIAEGYSVSREKKESFPLTVTSAQKNPTAFYLCASSIRGQTEAFFGQGTRLTVV.

The chain joins TRBV4-1 to TRBJ2-5; no firm D call. CDR3 length: 16 residues. The germline gives CDR1 MGHRA, CDR2 YSYEKL. Trimming left V 0 bases short and J 5 bases short, with 16 bases between. CDR3 residues: CASSQEAPPVGETQYF. The CDR3, as DNA: TGCGCCAGCAGCCAAGAGGCCCCCCCCGTGGGCGAGACCCAGTACTTC.

This chain connects TRBV7-3 to TRBJ2-2; D gene uncertain. The germline V gene encodes CDR1 SGHTA and CDR2 FQGTGA. Trimming took 1 base from V and 1 from J, leaving 4 bases between them. This CDR3 contains 14 residues. The CDR3 bases are TGTGCCAGCAGCTTAAACGGGAACACCGGGGAGCTGTTTTTT. It yields the protein CASSLNGNTGELFF. The entire variable domain, with the rest obtained from reference TRBV7-3 and TRBJ2-2, is as follows: GAGVSQTPSNKVTEKGKYVELRCDPISGHTALYWYRQSLGQGPEFLIYFQGTGAADDSGLPNDRFFAVRPEGSVSTLKIQRTERGDSAVYLCASSLNGNTGELFFGEGSRLTVL.

J is TRBJ1-4 and V is TRBV5-1, with 7 bases lining up with TRBD1. The length of the CDR3 is 15 residues. V lost 2 bases to trimming and J lost 3 bases; unmatched junction nucleotides: 4. Per the germline V gene, CDR1 is SGHRS and CDR2 is YFSETQ. The CDR3 loop reads CASSLKGAANEKLFF. The CDR3 DNA follows: TGCGCCAGCAGCTTAAAGGGGGCGGCTAATGAAAAACTGTTTTTT.

This clone was detected only once. The chain employs TRBV10-3 and TRBJ2-5, with D possibly TRBD2 on 6 matching bases. The CDR3 is made up of 12 amino acids. Germline CDR1 is ENHRY and CDR2 is SYGVKD. Trimming left V 11 bases short and J 5 bases short, with 15 bases between. The CDR3 nucleotides are TGTGCCGGGGGTCCTAGCGCTGAGACCCAGTACTTC. It is translated as CAGGPSAETQYF.